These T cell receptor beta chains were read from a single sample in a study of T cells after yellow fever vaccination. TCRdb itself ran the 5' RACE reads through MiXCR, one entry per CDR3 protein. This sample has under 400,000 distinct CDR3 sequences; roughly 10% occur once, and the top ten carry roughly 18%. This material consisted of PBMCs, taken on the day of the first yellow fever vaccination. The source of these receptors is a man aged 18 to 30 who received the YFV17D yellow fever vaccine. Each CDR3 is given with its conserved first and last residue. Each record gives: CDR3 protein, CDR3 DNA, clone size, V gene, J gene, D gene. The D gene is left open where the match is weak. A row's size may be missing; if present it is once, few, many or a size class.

CDR3aa: CASSPTAGAYNEQFF; CDR3nt: TGCGCCAGCAGCCCCACAGCGGGGGCGTACAATGAGCAGTTCTTC; abundance: few; v_gene: TRBV4-1; j_gene: TRBJ2-1; d_gene: TRBD2
CDR3aa: CAWKTGGNGNTIYF; CDR3nt: TGTGCCTGGAAAACAGGGGGAAATGGAAACACCATATATTTT; abundance: few; v_gene: TRBV30; j_gene: TRBJ1-3; d_gene: TRBD1
CDR3aa: CASRTGELFF; CDR3nt: TGTGCCAGCAGGACCGGGGAGCTGTTTTTT; abundance: .; v_gene: TRBV7-9; j_gene: TRBJ2-2; d_gene: .
CDR3aa: CASSLAVGETQYF; CDR3nt: TGTGCCAGCAGCTTAGCGGTGGGAGAGACCCAGTACTTC; abundance: .; v_gene: TRBV7-2; j_gene: TRBJ2-5; d_gene: .
CDR3aa: CASSFQGRAEAFF; CDR3nt: TGTGCCAGCAGCTTTCAGGGAAGGGCTGAAGCTTTCTTT; abundance: .; v_gene: TRBV7-2; j_gene: TRBJ1-1; d_gene: .
CDR3aa: CASSQDLGTGALHF; CDR3nt: TGCGCCAGCAGCCAAGACCTGGGGACGGGGGCCCTCCACTTT; abundance: .; v_gene: TRBV4-3; j_gene: TRBJ1-6; d_gene: .
CDR3aa: CASSLDRAYNSPLHF; CDR3nt: TGTGCCAGCAGCTTGGACAGGGCCTATAATTCACCCCTCCACTTT; abundance: .; v_gene: TRBV11-2; j_gene: TRBJ1-6; d_gene: TRBD1
CDR3aa: CASSPHGQGNYEQYF; CDR3nt: TGTGCCAGCAGCCCCCATGGGCAGGGGAACTACGAGCAGTACTTC; abundance: .; v_gene: TRBV9; j_gene: TRBJ2-7; d_gene: .
CDR3aa: CAISEFGPYGYTF; CDR3nt: TGTGCCATCAGTGAGTTTGGCCCATATGGCTACACCTTC; abundance: few; v_gene: TRBV10-3; j_gene: TRBJ1-2; d_gene: .
CDR3aa: CASSSNILSPDTQYF; CDR3nt: TGTGCCAGCAGTTCAAACATCCTAAGCCCAGATACGCAGTATTTT; abundance: few; v_gene: TRBV12-3/TRBV12-4; j_gene: TRBJ2-3; d_gene: .
CDR3aa: CASSLVGWLSNGYTF; CDR3nt: TGTGCCAGCAGCTTAGTCGGGTGGCTCTCGAATGGCTACACCTTC; abundance: few; v_gene: TRBV7-2; j_gene: TRBJ1-2; d_gene: .
CDR3aa: CASSPPSVEAEKLFF; CDR3nt: TGTGCCAGCTCACCACCGAGCGTCGAGGCTGAAAAACTGTTTTTT; abundance: few; v_gene: TRBV18; j_gene: TRBJ1-4; d_gene: .
CDR3aa: CASAPQGAGNIQYF; CDR3nt: TGCGCCAGCGCCCCACAGGGGGCGGGAAACATTCAGTACTTC; abundance: few; v_gene: TRBV5-1; j_gene: TRBJ2-4; d_gene: TRBD1
CDR3aa: CASGRQLAGGYTGELFF; CDR3nt: TGTGCCAGCGGACGTCAACTAGCGGGGGGGTATACCGGGGAGCTGTTTTTT; abundance: many; v_gene: TRBV7-9; j_gene: TRBJ2-2; d_gene: TRBD2
CDR3aa: CASSFHGQNTGELFF; CDR3nt: TGTGCCAGCAGCTTTCACGGACAGAACACCGGGGAGCTGTTTTTT; abundance: many; v_gene: TRBV7-3; j_gene: TRBJ2-2; d_gene: .
CDR3aa: CASRSVVRGSTTDTQYF; CDR3nt: TGTGCCAGCAGATCCGTGGTGAGGGGGTCTACCACAGATACGCAGTATTTT; abundance: few; v_gene: TRBV7-2; j_gene: TRBJ2-3; d_gene: .
CDR3aa: CARGQGLVGGANVLTF; CDR3nt: TGTGCCAGGGGACAGGGGCTCGTTGGTGGGGCCAACGTCCTGACTTTC; abundance: few; v_gene: TRBV6-1; j_gene: TRBJ2-6; d_gene: TRBD1
CDR3aa: CASSQRLAGDTEQYF; CDR3nt: TGTGCCAGCAGCCAGAGACTAGCGGGGGACACCGAGCAGTACTTC; abundance: few; v_gene: TRBV14; j_gene: TRBJ2-7; d_gene: TRBD2
CDR3aa: CASSEDMSSYNEQFF; CDR3nt: TGTGCCAGCAGTGAAGACATGAGCTCCTACAATGAGCAGTTCTTC; abundance: few; v_gene: TRBV2; j_gene: TRBJ2-1; d_gene: .
CDR3aa: CASSFDRVMSNQPQHF; CDR3nt: TGTGCCAGCAGCTTCGACAGGGTGATGAGCAATCAGCCCCAGCATTTT; abundance: few; v_gene: TRBV4-2; j_gene: TRBJ1-5; d_gene: TRBD1
CDR3aa: CASSSDGNQPQHF; CDR3nt: TGTGCCAGCAGCAGCGACGGCAATCAGCCCCAGCATTTT; abundance: few; v_gene: TRBV6-2/TRBV6-3; j_gene: TRBJ1-5; d_gene: .
CDR3aa: CASSTRQGSTDTQYF; CDR3nt: TGTGCCAGCTCAACCCGTCAGGGATCCACAGATACGCAGTATTTT; abundance: few; v_gene: TRBV18; j_gene: TRBJ2-3; d_gene: .
CDR3aa: CASSVATSGGASETQYF; CDR3nt: TGTGCCAGCAGCGTAGCGACTAGCGGGGGGGCCTCAGAGACGCAGTATTTT; abundance: few; v_gene: TRBV9; j_gene: TRBJ2-3; d_gene: TRBD2
CDR3aa: CASSQGGRSVRNTQYF; CDR3nt: TGTGCCAGCAGCCAAGGGGGTCGATCCGTCCGGAATACGCAGTATTTT; abundance: .; v_gene: TRBV3-1; j_gene: TRBJ2-3; d_gene: .
CDR3aa: CASSSTGGRNEQFF; CDR3nt: TGTGCCAGCAGTTCAACGGGAGGGAGGAATGAGCAGTTCTTC; abundance: few; v_gene: TRBV12-3/TRBV12-4; j_gene: TRBJ2-1; d_gene: TRBD2
CDR3aa: CASSLARQGLGNEQFF; CDR3nt: TGTGCCAGCAGTTTAGCGCGACAGGGGCTTGGCAATGAGCAGTTCTTC; abundance: few; v_gene: TRBV12-3/TRBV12-4; j_gene: TRBJ2-1; d_gene: TRBD1
CDR3aa: CASGDRGSTGELFF; CDR3nt: TGTGCCAGCGGGGACAGGGGTAGCACCGGGGAGCTGTTTTTT; abundance: .; v_gene: TRBV9; j_gene: TRBJ2-2; d_gene: TRBD1
CDR3aa: CATSKGGTAGELFF; CDR3nt: TGTGCCACCTCAAAGGGGGGTACGGCCGGGGAGCTGTTTTTT; abundance: many; v_gene: TRBV15; j_gene: TRBJ2-2; d_gene: .
CDR3aa: CATAHGMIQYF; CDR3nt: TGTGCCACGGCGCACGGTATGATTCAGTACTTC; abundance: .; v_gene: TRBV6-2/TRBV6-3; j_gene: TRBJ2-4; d_gene: .